This T cell receptor (beta chain) was sequenced in a study of shared clonotypes between healthy human individuals. Germline assignment: CDR1 LNHDA and CDR2 SQIVND (reference sequence). The CDR3 consists of 12 residues. V shed 9 bases and J 8 bases; nucleotides not matched to a gene: 9. Cells designated naive CD8 were CD45RO-negative and were positively selected for CCR7, with terminally differentiated effector memory CD45RA+ cells excluded. TCRdb keeps only in-frame clones here, not all; method: immunoSEQ multiplex PCR. Seen here are 760,000 or so clones, roughly 96% observed once, and the top ten hold around 0.25%.

Sequenced input: naive CD8+ T cells sorted from blood. The origin of this receptor is a man between 25 and 39 years old in good health. The V gene is TRBV19, the J gene TRBJ1-2; the match to TRBD1 covers 7 bases. In DNA form, the CDR3 reads TGTGCCAGCGGGACAGCTGGAATGGGCTACACCTTC. It yields the protein CASGTAGMGYTF.